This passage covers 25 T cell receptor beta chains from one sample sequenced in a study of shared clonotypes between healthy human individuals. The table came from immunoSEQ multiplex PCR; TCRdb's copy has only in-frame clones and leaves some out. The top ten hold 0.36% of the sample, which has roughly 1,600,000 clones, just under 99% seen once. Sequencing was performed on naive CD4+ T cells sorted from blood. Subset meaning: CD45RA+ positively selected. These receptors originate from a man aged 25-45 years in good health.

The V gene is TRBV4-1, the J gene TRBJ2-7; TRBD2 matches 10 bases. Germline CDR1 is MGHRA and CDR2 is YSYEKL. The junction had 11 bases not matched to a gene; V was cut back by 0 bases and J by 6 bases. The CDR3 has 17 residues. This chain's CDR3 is CASSQEWASGSSREQYF. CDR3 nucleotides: TGCGCCAGCAGCCAAGAGTGGGCTAGCGGGAGTAGTCGCGAGCAGTACTTC.

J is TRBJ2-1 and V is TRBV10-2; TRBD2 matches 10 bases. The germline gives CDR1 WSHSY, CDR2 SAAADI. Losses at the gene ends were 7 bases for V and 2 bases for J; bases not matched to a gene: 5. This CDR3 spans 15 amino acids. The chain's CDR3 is CASTLAGAPYNEQFF. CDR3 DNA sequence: TGCGCCAGCACTCTAGCGGGAGCTCCCTACAATGAGCAGTTCTTC.

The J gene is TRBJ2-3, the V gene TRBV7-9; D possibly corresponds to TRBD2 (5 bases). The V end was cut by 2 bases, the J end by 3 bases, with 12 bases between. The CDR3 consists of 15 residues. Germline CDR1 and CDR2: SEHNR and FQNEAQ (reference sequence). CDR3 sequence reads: CASSLIIGLTDTQYF. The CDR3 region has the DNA TGTGCCAGCAGCTTAATTATAGGACTGACAGATACGCAGTATTTT.

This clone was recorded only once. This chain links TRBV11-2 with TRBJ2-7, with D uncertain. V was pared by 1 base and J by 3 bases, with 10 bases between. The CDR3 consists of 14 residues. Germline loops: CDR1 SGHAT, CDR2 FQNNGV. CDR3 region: CASSLVPAVYEQYF. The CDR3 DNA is TGTGCCAGCAGCTTAGTTCCAGCCGTCTACGAGCAGTACTTC.

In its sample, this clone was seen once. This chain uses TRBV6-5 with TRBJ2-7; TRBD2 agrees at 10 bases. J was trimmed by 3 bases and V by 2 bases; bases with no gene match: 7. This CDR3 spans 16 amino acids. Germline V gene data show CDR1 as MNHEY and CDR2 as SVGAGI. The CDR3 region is CASSYLLAGEVYEQYF. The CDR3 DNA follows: TGTGCCAGCAGTTACCTCCTAGCGGGAGAGGTCTACGAGCAGTACTTC.

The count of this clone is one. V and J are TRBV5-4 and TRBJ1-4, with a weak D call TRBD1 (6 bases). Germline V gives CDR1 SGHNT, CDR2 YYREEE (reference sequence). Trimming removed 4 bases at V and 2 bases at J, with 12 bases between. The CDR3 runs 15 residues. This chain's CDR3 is CASSPGTSTNEKLFF. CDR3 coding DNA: TGTGCCAGCAGCCCCGGGACATCGACTAATGAAAAACTGTTTTTT.

The chain's CDR3 is CASRGVDRRNTGELFF. In nucleotides, the CDR3 is TGCGCCAGCAGGGGCGTCGACAGGAGGAACACCGGGGAGCTGTTTTTT. The gene calls are TRBV5-1 and TRBJ2-2, with a tentative D call TRBD1 (6 bases). The V gene lost 5 bases and the J gene lost 1 base, with 15 bases spanning the gap. CDR1 and CDR2 from the germline V gene are SGHRS and YFSETQ. This CDR3 is 16 amino acids long.

The chain's CDR3 is CASSLEGDQGYTF. In DNA, the CDR3 is TGCGCCAGCAGCTTGGAGGGGGATCAAGGCTACACCTTC. V is TRBV5-1 and J is TRBJ1-2, with D tentatively TRBD1 (6 bases). The CDR3 consists of 13 residues. V was shortened by 0 bases and J by 8 bases, with 11 bases between the two germline ends. Germline values: CDR1 SGHRS, CDR2 YFSETQ.

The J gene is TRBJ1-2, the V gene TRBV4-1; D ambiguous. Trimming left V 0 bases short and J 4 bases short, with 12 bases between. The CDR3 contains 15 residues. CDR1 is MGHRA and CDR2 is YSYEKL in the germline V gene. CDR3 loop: CASSQDSAWVYGYTF. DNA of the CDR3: TGCGCCAGCAGCCAAGATAGCGCCTGGGTCTATGGCTACACCTTC.

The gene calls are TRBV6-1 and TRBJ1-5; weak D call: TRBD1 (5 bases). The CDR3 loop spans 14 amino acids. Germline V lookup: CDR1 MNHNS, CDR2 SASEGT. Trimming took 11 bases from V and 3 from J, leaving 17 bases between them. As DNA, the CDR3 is TGTGCCTGCCATAAGACAGCCTACAATCAGCCCCAGCATTTT. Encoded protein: CACHKTAYNQPQHF.

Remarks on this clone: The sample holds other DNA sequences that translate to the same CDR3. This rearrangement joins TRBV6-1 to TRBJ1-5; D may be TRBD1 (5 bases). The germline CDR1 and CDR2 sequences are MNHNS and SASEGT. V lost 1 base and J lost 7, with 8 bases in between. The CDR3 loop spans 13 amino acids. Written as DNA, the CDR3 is TGTGCCAGCAGTGAAGGGCAGGGACAGCCCCAGCATTTT. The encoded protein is CASSEGQGQPQHF.

CDR3 amino acids: CASSLGPGNEQFF. CDR3 DNA sequence: TGTGCCAGCAGCCTGGGACCAGGTAATGAGCAGTTCTTC. This chain connects TRBV7-2 to TRBJ2-1; D may be TRBD1 or TRBD2 (5 bases each). Germline loops: CDR1 SGHTA, CDR2 FQGNSA. The CDR3 consists of 13 residues. Trimming took off 5 bases at V and 7 bases at J, with 12 bases between the two ends.

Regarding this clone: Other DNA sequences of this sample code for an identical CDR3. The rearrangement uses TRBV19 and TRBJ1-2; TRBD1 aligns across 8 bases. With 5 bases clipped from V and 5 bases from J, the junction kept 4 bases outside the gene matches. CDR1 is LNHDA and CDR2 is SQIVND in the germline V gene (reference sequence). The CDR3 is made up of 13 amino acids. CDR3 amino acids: CASSADRVYGYTF. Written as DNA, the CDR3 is TGTGCCAGTAGTGCGGACAGGGTTTATGGCTACACCTTC.

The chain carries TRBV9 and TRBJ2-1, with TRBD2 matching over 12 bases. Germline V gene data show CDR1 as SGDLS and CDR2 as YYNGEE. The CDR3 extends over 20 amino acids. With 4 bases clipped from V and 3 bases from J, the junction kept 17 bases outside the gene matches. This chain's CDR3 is CASSPRTSGNPGRLYNEQFF. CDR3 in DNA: TGTGCCAGCAGCCCTAGGACTAGCGGGAACCCAGGTCGGCTCTACAATGAGCAGTTCTTC.

The CDR3 here is CASSLLFLSGVVRTGELFF. The CDR3 DNA is TGTGCCAGCAGCTTGCTTTTTTTGAGCGGGGTTGTACGGACCGGGGAGCTGTTTTTT. The chain has TRBV7-2 and TRBJ2-2; 7 bases align to TRBD2. Germline V gives CDR1 SGHTA, CDR2 FQGNSA. The ends lost 3 bases at V and 5 bases at J; junction bases unmatched: 18. This CDR3 region has 19 residues.

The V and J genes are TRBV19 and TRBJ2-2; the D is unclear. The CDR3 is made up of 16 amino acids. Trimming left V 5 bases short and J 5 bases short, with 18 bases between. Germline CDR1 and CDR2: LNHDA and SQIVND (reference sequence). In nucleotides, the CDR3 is TGTGCCAGTAGTTTTAACCACCCCTTACCGACCGGGGAGCTGTTTTTT. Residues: CASSFNHPLPTGELFF.

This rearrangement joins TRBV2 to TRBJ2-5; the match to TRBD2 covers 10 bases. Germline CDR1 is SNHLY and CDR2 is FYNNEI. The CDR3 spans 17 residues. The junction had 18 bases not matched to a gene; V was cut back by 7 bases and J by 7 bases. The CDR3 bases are TGTGCCAGCATGCGCCGGCTAGCGGGAGTCACGAGTGGGACCCAGTACTTC. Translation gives CASMRRLAGVTSGTQYF.

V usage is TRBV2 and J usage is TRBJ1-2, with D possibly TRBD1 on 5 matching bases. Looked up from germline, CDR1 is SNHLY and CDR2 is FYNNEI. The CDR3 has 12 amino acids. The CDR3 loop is CASREGAYGYTF. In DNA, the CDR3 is TGTGCGAGCCGGGAAGGGGCCTATGGCTACACCTTC.

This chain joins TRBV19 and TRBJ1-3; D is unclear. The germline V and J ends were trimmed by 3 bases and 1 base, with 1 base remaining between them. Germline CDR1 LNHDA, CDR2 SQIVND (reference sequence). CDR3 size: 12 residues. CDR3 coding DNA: TGTGCCAGTAGTATGTCTGGAAACACCATATATTTT. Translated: CASSMSGNTIYF.

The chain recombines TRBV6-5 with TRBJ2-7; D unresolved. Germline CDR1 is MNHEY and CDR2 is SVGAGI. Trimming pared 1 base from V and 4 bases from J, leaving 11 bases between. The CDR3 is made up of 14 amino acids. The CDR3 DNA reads TGTGCCAGCAGTTACTTCTCGACCCCATACGAGCAGTACTTC. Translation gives CASSYFSTPYEQYF.

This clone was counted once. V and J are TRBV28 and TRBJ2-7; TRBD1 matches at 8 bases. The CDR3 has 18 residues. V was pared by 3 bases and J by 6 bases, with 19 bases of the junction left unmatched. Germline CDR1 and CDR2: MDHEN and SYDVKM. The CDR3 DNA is TGTGCCAGCAGTTTTGGGGACAGGTTGACTGGCGGGCTCACCGAGCAGTACTTC. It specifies CASSFGDRLTGGLTEQYF.

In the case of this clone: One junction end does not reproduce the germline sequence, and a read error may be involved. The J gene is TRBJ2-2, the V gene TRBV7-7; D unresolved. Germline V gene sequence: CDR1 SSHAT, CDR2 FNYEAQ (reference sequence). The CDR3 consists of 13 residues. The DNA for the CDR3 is TGTGCTAGCAGCTGGGGTCTCACCGGGGAGCTGTTTTTT. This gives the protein CASSWGLTGELFF.

In nucleotides, the CDR3 is TGCGCCAGCAGCTGGGGGACAGGGATTGCGACCCAGTACTTC. It specifies CASSWGTGIATQYF. The chain uses TRBV5-1 and TRBJ2-5; the match to TRBD1 covers 9 bases. The CDR3 spans 14 residues. Trimming took 3 bases from V and 7 from J; bases not matched to a gene: 7. Germline V gene lookup returns CDR1 SGHRS and CDR2 YFSETQ.

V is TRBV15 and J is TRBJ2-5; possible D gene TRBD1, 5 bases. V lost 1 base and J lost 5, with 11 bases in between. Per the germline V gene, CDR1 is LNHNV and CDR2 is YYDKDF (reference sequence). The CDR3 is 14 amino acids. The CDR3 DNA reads TGTGCCACCAGCAGAGGGCAGGGTCAGGAGACCCAGTACTTC. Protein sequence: CATSRGQGQETQYF.

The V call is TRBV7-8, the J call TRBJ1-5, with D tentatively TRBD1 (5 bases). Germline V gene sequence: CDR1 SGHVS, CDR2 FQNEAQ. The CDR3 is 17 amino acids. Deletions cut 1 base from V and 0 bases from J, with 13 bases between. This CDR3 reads CASSLGGAWDSNQPQHF. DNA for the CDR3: TGTGCCAGCAGCTTAGGAGGGGCCTGGGATAGCAATCAGCCCCAGCATTTT. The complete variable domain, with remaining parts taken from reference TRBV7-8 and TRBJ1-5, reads GAGVSQSPRYKVAKRGQDVALRCDPISGHVSLFWYQQALGQGPEFLTYFQNEAQLDKSGLPSDRFFAERPEGSVSTLKIQRTQQEDSAVYLCASSLGGAWDSNQPQHFGDGTRLSIL.